This T cell receptor (beta chain) was sequenced for a study of blood T cell repertoires in COVID-19. Study as a whole: Nucleic acid was either cDNA or gDNA, and it came from T cells, B-cell-depleted T cells, or PBMCs.

The assay was immunoSEQ multiplex PCR, and TCRdb's table has in-frame clones only and misses some. Of some 200,000 clones listed, 75% to 80% are singletons. The sample holds one count of this clone. What was sequenced was peripheral blood. This receptor was taken from a woman aged 50 to 60 with active or convalescent COVID-19.

The CDR3 protein is CASSQTGGIYEQYF. The CDR3 DNA is TGTGCCAGCAGCCAAACCGGGGGGATCTACGAGCAGTACTTC. The rearrangement uses TRBV4-2 and TRBJ2-7; 7 bases line up with TRBD2. Trimming took 2 bases from V and 3 from J; bases not matched to a gene: 4. This CDR3 contains 14 residues. Germline lookup yields CDR1 LGHNA and CDR2 YNFKEQ.